This T cell receptor (beta chain) was sequenced during a study of cytomegalovirus exposure and HLA in healthy donors. PCR employed 60 Vbeta and 13 Jbeta primers. Sequencing was performed with immunoSEQ multiplex PCR; in TCRdb, only in-frame clones are kept and a portion is missing. Found here are approximately 100,000 clones, approximately 70% of them singletons; the top ten hold 2.5% to 4%. Study results and limitations: Analyzed later, association rates of TCRs varied across HLA loci, with DRB1 most and HLA-C fewest.

Germline V CDR1 and CDR2: MNHEY, SVGAGI. The CDR3 loop spans 15 amino acids. With 2 bases clipped from V and 4 bases from J, the junction kept 5 bases outside the gene matches. With respect to this clone: The antigen remains undetermined.

Source material: PBMCs. The V call is TRBV6-5, the J call TRBJ2-1, with 7 nucleotides matching TRBD2. This clonotype originated in a woman aged 45-59 years in good health and CMV-seronegative. The CDR3 here is CASSYLGGRYNEQFF. In DNA form, the CDR3 reads TGTGCCAGCAGTTACCTGGGGGGGAGATACAATGAGCAGTTCTTC.